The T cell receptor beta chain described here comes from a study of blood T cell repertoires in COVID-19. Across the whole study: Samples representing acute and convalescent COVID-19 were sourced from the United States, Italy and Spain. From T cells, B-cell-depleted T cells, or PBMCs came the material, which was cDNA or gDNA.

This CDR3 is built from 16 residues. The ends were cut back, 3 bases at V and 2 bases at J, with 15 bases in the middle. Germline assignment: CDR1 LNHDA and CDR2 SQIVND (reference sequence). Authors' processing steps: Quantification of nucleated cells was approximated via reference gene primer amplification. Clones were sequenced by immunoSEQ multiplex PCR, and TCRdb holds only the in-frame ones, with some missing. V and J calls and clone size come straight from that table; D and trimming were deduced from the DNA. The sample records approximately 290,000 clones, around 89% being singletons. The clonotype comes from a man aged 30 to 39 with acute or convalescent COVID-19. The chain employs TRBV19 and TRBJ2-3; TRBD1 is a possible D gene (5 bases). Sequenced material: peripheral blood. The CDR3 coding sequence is TGTGCCAGTAGTATCAGGGTTCCCGAAATCACAGATACGCAGTATTTT. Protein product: CASSIRVPEITDTQYF.